What follows is one T cell receptor (beta chain) and its context. Its antigen is unknown. This entry belongs to a study of T cell responses to AZD1222 COVID-19 vaccine. Findings and limits, study-wide: White British people made up most donors, females outnumbered males, and clonal diversity was possibly underestimated. Spike-specific TCR depth and breadth grew after two AZD1222 doses.

Data came from immunoSEQ multiplex PCR; TCRdb stores just in-frame clones and leaves some out. The sample has roughly 120,000 clones, approximately 85% seen once; the top ten hold roughly 3.9%. V was clipped by 1 base and J by 4 bases, with 10 bases between them. CDR3 size: 15 residues. Germline V gene data show CDR1 as LGHDT and CDR2 as YNNKEL (reference sequence). This chain links TRBV3-1 (or the pseudogene TRBV3-2) with TRBJ2-2, with a weak D call TRBD1 (6 bases). The TCR was taken from an adult in good health. The starting material was peripheral blood, obtained on day 0 of MenACWY control vaccination. In DNA form, the CDR3 reads TGTGCCAGCAGCCAAGCTCCACAGGGCACCGGGGAGCTGTTTTTT. Encoded protein: CASSQAPQGTGELFF.